This is a list of T cell receptor beta chains from one sample in a study of memory CD4+ T cells and cytomegalovirus serostatus. The repertoire was sequenced with immunoSEQ multiplex PCR; TCRdb's copy has only in-frame clones and lacks some. The sample carries just under 65,000 clones, roughly four fifths recorded once. Sequencing input: memory CD4+ T cells from blood. The origin of the receptors is an adult in good health and CMV-seronegative. The CDR3 runs from the conserved cysteine through the conserved F or W. A D gene is named only where the DNA matches it firmly. The size field is filled for only some rows; it gives once, few, many or a size class.

TRBJ2-2	once	TRBD2	TRBV19	CASRKAGVVTGELFF	TGTGCCAGTAGAAAAGCGGGAGTTGTCACCGGGGAGCTGTTTTTT
TRBJ1-3	.	.	TRBV6-1	CASSDGKGYNAIYF	TGTGCCAGCAGTGATGGGAAGGGGTATAATGCCATATATTTT
TRBJ2-7	.	TRBD2	TRBV7-8	CASSLRRETAYEQYF	TGTGCCAGCAGCTTAAGGCGGGAGACTGCCTACGAGCAGTACTTC
TRBJ2-1	.	.	TRBV18	CASSLQKSQGREQFF	TGTGCCAGCTCACTTCAAAAAAGCCAGGGGCGCGAGCAGTTCTTC
TRBJ1-3	few	.	TRBV19	CASSIVPPGNTIYF	TGTGCCAGTAGTATAGTTCCTCCGGGAAACACCATATATTTT
TRBJ2-1	few	.	TRBV27	CASSFEDPRKNEQFF	TGTGCCAGCAGCTTCGAGGATCCAAGGAAGAATGAGCAGTTCTTC
TRBJ2-7	once	.	TRBV4-3	CASSQVGRGYEQYF	TGCGCCAGCAGCCAAGTTGGCAGGGGCTACGAGCAGTACTTC
TRBJ2-7	.	.	TRBV28	CASSTPGDGSYEQYF	TGTGCCAGCAGTACGCCCGGGGACGGATCCTACGAGCAGTACTTC
TRBJ2-3	once	TRBD2	TRBV30	CAWTSGVPTQYF	TGTGCCTGGACTAGCGGGGTGCCTACGCAGTATTTT
TRBJ1-2	.	.	TRBV29-1	CSVEARTYGYTF	TGCAGCGTTGAAGCCCGTACCTATGGCTACACCTTC